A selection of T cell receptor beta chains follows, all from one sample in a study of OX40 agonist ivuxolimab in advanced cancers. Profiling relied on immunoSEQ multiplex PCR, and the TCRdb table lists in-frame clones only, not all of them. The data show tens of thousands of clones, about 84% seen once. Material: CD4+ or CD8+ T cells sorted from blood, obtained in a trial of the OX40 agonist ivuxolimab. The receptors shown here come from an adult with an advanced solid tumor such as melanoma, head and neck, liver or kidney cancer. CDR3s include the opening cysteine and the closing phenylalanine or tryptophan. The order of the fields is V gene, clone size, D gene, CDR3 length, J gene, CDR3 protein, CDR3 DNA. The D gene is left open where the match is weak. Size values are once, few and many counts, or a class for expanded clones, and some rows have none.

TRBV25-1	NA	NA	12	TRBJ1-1	CASKAGNTEAFF	TGTGCCAGTAAGGCGGGGAACACTGAAGCTTTCTTT
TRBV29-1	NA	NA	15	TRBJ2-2	CSVKGPGSNTGELFF	TGCAGCGTTAAAGGGCCGGGAAGCAACACCGGGGAGCTGTTTTTT
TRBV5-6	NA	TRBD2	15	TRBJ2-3	CASSSAGGLTDTQYF	TGTGCCAGCAGCTCAGCGGGGGGGCTCACAGATACGCAGTATTTT
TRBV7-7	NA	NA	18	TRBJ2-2	CASSLAWGNPMGTGELFF	TGTGCTAGCAGCTTAGCGTGGGGTAATCCAATGGGGACCGGGGAGCTGTTTTTT
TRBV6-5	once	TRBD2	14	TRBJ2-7	CASSLLAGVDEQYF	TGTGCCAGCAGTTTACTAGCGGGAGTGGACGAGCAGTACTTC
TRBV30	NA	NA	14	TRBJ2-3	CAWSVGLGTDTQYF	TGTGCCTGGAGTGTTGGGCTGGGGACAGATACGCAGTATTTT
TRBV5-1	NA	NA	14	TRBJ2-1	CASSLEITYDEQFF	TGCGCCAGCAGCTTGGAAATTACCTACGATGAGCAGTTCTTC
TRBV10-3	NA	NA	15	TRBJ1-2	CAIRGAAGLDYGYTF	TGTGCCATCAGGGGGGCAGCGGGGCTGGACTATGGCTACACCTTC
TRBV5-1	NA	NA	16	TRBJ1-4	CASSFDGSPTNEKLFF	TGCGCCAGCAGCTTCGACGGTAGCCCAACTAATGAAAAACTGTTTTTT
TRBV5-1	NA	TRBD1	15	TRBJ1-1	CASSSTGNMNTEAFF	TGCGCCAGCAGCTCGACAGGGAACATGAACACTGAAGCTTTCTTT
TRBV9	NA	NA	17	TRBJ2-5	CASSVGVDRTYQETQYF	TGTGCCAGCAGCGTAGGAGTGGACAGAACGTACCAAGAGACCCAGTACTTC
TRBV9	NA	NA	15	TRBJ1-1	CASSREVEADTEAFF	TGTGCCAGCAGCAGGGAGGTCGAGGCCGACACTGAGGCTTTCTTT
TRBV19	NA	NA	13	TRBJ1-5	CASSKGHNQPQHF	TGTGCCAGTAGTAAGGGACACAATCAGCCCCAGCATTTT
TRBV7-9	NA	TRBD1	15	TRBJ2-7	CASSPDRGRIVEQYF	TGTGCCAGCAGCCCGGACAGGGGGCGGATCGTCGAGCAGTACTTC
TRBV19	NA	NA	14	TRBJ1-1	CASIRRRENTEAFF	TGTGCCAGTATTCGGAGACGGGAGAACACTGAAGCTTTCTTT
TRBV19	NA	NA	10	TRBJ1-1	CASSMGRAFF	TGTGCCAGTAGTATGGGCCGGGCTTTCTTT
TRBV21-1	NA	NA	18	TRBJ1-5	CASSKRRIGPSGNQPQHF	TGTGCCAGCAGCAAACGCCGTATAGGCCCCTCGGGCAATCAGCCCCAGCATTTT
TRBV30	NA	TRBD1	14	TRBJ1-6	CAGDRESYNSPLHF	TGTGCCGGCGACAGGGAATCCTATAATTCACCCCTCCACTTT
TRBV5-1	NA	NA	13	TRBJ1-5	CASSLLSNQPQHF	TGCGCCAGCAGCTTACTTAGCAATCAGCCCCAGCATTTT
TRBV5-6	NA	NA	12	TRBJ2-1	CASSSEWGEQFF	TGTGCCAGCAGCTCCGAATGGGGTGAGCAGTTCTTC
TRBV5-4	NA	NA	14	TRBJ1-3	CASSLSGIGNTIYF	TGTGCCAGCAGCTTGAGCGGAATTGGAAACACCATATATTTT
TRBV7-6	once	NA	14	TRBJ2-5	CASSFQGVLETQYF	TGTGCCAGCAGCTTCCAGGGAGTTTTGGAGACCCAGTACTTC
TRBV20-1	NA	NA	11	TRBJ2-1	CSASSERKQFF	TGCAGTGCTAGTTCGGAGCGGAAACAGTTCTTC
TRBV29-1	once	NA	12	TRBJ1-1	CSGIQMGTEAFF	TGCAGCGGTATCCAAATGGGCACTGAAGCTTTCTTT
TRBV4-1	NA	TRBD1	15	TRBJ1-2	CASSQQTGSHYGYTF	TGCGCCAGCAGCCAACAGACAGGGTCCCACTATGGCTACACCTTC
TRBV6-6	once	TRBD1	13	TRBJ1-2	CASSADRGYGYTF	TGTGCCAGCAGTGCCGACAGGGGCTATGGCTACACCTTC
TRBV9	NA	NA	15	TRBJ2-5	CASSPGSGLYETQYF	TGTGCCAGCAGCCCAGGCTCGGGGCTGTACGAGACCCAGTACTTC
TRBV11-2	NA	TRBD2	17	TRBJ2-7	CASSLGAGTSGGYEQYF	TGTGCCAGCAGCTTAGGGGCCGGGACTAGCGGGGGCTACGAGCAGTACTTC
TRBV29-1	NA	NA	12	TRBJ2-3	CSVAQGADTQYF	TGCAGCGTTGCGCAGGGAGCAGATACGCAGTATTTT
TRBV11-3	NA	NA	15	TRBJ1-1	CASNLVIGRNTEAFF	TGTGCCAGCAACTTAGTAATAGGGAGGAACACTGAAGCTTTCTTT
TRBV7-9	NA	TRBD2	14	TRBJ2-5	CASSRGLAEETQYF	TGTGCCAGCAGCCGAGGACTAGCGGAAGAGACCCAGTACTTC
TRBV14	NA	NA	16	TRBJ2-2	CASSRHTTENTGELFF	TGTGCCAGCAGCCGGCACACGACAGAAAACACCGGGGAGCTGTTTTTT
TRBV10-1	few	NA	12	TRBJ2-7	CASSNQAHEQYF	TGCGCCAGCAGTAACCAAGCCCACGAGCAGTACTTC
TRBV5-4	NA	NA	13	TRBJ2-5	CASSSDRLETQYF	TGTGCCAGCAGCAGCGACAGGTTAGAGACCCAGTACTTC
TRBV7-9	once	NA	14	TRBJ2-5	CASSLAGPVRAQYF	TGTGCCAGCAGCTTAGCGGGGCCGGTCCGCGCCCAGTACTTC
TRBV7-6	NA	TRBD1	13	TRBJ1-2	CASSYAGGYGYTF	TGTGCCAGCAGCTACGCAGGGGGCTATGGCTACACCTTC
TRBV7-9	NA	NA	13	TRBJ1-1	CASSLAVDPEAFF	TGTGCCAGCAGCTTAGCGGTAGACCCTGAAGCTTTCTTT
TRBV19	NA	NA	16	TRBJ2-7	CASSTHRDLGLYEQYF	TGTGCCAGTAGTACGCACAGGGACTTAGGGTTGTACGAGCAGTACTTC
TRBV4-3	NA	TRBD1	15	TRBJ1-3	CASSSLGQGGNTIYF	TGCGCCAGCTCATCTTTGGGACAGGGGGGAAACACCATATATTTT
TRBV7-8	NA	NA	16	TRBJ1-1	CASSLRAPGGNTEAFF	TGTGCCAGCAGCTTACGGGCCCCGGGAGGGAACACTGAAGCTTTCTTT
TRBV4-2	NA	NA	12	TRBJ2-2	CASSPLGEELFF	TGTGCCAGCAGCCCCTTGGGGGAGGAGCTGTTTTTT
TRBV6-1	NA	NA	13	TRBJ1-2	CASSTQTGYGYTF	TGTGCCAGCAGTACCCAGACAGGCTATGGCTACACCTTC
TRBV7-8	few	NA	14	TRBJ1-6	CASSLRERTSPLHF	TGTGCCAGCAGCTTACGTGAGCGCACTTCACCCCTCCACTTT
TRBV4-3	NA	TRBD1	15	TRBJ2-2	CASSPRDRGTGELFF	TGCGCCAGCAGCCCCCGGGACAGGGGCACCGGGGAGCTGTTTTTT
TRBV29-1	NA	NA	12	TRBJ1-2	CSASTGGDGYTF	TGCAGCGCTTCGACAGGCGGCGATGGCTACACCTTC
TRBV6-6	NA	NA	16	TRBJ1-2	CASSYAINTANYGYTF	TGTGCCAGCAGTTACGCGATAAATACAGCTAACTATGGCTACACCTTC
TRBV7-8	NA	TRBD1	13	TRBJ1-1	CASRDRAYTEAFF	TGTGCCAGCAGAGACAGGGCGTACACTGAAGCTTTCTTT
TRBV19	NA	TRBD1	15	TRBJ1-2	CASGLGQGRVRGYTF	TGTGCCAGTGGACTGGGACAGGGTCGGGTGAGGGGCTACACCTTC
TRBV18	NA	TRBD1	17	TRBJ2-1	CASSPRTGTGGRNEQFF	TGTGCCAGCTCCCCCCGAACCGGGACAGGGGGCAGAAATGAGCAGTTCTTC
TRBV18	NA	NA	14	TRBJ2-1	CASSPPAGDNEQFF	TGTGCCAGCTCACCACCTGCAGGGGATAATGAGCAGTTCTTC
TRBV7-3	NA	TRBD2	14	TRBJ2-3	CASSLAGGTDTQYF	TGTGCCAGCAGCTTAGCGGGAGGTACGGATACGCAGTATTTT
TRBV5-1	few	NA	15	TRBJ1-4	CASSPEATSNEKLFF	TGCGCCAGCAGCCCGGAAGCTACCTCGAATGAAAAACTGTTTTTT
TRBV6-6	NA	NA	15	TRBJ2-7	CASSWRARGASEQYF	TGTGCCAGCAGTTGGAGGGCAAGGGGGGCGAGCGAGCAGTACTTC
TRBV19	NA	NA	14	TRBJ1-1	CASSMWERSNEAFF	TGTGCCAGTAGTATGTGGGAGCGGTCTAATGAAGCTTTCTTT
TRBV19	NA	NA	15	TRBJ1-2	CASSIFYGGEDGYTF	TGTGCCAGTAGTATTTTTTACGGGGGAGAGGATGGCTACACCTTC
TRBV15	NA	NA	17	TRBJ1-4	CATSRSAQGPTNEKLFF	TGTGCCACCAGCAGATCTGCCCAGGGGCCAACTAATGAAAAACTGTTTTTT
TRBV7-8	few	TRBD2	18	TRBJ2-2	CASSGGLAGGPSTGELFF	TGTGCCAGCAGCGGAGGACTAGCGGGGGGGCCGAGCACCGGGGAGCTGTTTTTT
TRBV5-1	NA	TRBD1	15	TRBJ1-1	CASSWQGATNTEAFF	TGCGCCAGCAGTTGGCAGGGGGCGACGAACACTGAAGCTTTCTTT
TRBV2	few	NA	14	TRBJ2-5	CASSDTWTQETQYF	TGTGCCAGCAGTGATACGTGGACTCAAGAGACCCAGTACTTC
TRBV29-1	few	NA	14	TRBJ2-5	CSSSGALDQETQYF	TGCAGCTCATCCGGGGCCTTAGACCAAGAGACCCAGTACTTC